The next 9 T cell receptor beta chains were all read from a single sample in a study of blood T cell repertoires in COVID-19. Measured with immunoSEQ multiplex PCR; TCRdb has only the in-frame clones, and not every one. Counted here are some 170,000 clones, over 75% occurring once; the ten biggest clones make up roughly 3.1%. Sequencing was carried out using peripheral blood. These receptors all stem from a man aged 70 or older with acute or convalescent COVID-19.

This chain joins TRBV4-3 and TRBJ2-7; D remains ambiguous. With 3 bases removed from V and 4 bases from J, the gap between germline ends came to 16 bases. The CDR3 consists of 15 residues. Germline-derived CDR1 and CDR2 are LGHNA and YSLEER. This chain's CDR3 is CASSQGQSTRYEQYF. CDR3 DNA sequence: TGCGCCAGCAGCCAGGGTCAATCGACACGATACGAGCAGTACTTC.

J is TRBJ2-5 and V is TRBV24-1, with 14 positions matching TRBD2. Per the germline V gene, CDR1 is KGHDR and CDR2 is SFDVKD. The junction had 4 bases not matched to a gene; V was cut back by 4 bases and J by 10 bases. This CDR3 region has 14 residues. Here the CDR3 reads CATSDLGLAGVQYF. CDR3 DNA sequence: TGTGCCACCAGTGACCTGGGACTAGCGGGAGTCCAGTACTTC.

In this sample, this clone turned up once. This chain links TRBV6-6 with TRBJ2-2; 8 bases fit TRBD2. CDR1 is MNHNY, CDR2 SVGAGI, per germline (reference sequence). The CDR3 totals 15 residues. J was trimmed by 4 bases and V by 4 bases; bases with no gene match: 5. In nucleotides, the CDR3 is TGTGCCAGCAGTTCTACTAGCGGAGCCACCGGGGAGCTGTTTTTT. It translates to CASSSTSGATGELFF.

The chain has TRBV6-5 and TRBJ2-1; 8 bases line up with TRBD2. Losses at the gene ends were 5 bases for V and 4 bases for J; bases not matched to a gene: 7. The CDR3 is 15 residues long. Germline assignment: CDR1 MNHEY and CDR2 SVGAGI. This CDR3 is CASSPGGGWYNEQFF. Written as DNA, the CDR3 is TGTGCCAGCAGTCCCGGGGGGGGGTGGTACAATGAGCAGTTCTTC.

The chain recombines TRBV6-5 with TRBJ1-5; 7 bases agree with TRBD1. Trimming cost V 6 bases and J 5 bases; bases outside gene matches: 10. CDR1 and CDR2 from the germline V gene are MNHEY and SVGAGI. The CDR3 is made up of 15 amino acids. The CDR3 loop is CASSADRAVYQPQHF. In nucleotides, the CDR3 is TGTGCCAGCAGCGCCGACAGGGCAGTCTATCAGCCCCAGCATTTT.

The CDR3 protein is CASSLSVEYGYTF. The CDR3 nucleotides are TGTGCCAGCAGTTTATCGGTTGAGTATGGCTACACCTTC. The rearrangement links TRBV12-3 or TRBV12-4 to TRBJ1-2; D gene uncertain. The CDR3 spans 13 residues. V lost 2 bases, J lost 5 bases, and 9 bases lay in between.

The J gene is TRBJ1-2, the V gene TRBV27; D gene unclear. CDR1 and CDR2 from the germline V gene are MNHEY and SMNVEV (reference sequence). Between the trimmed V and J ends, which lost 0 bases and 3 bases, there was a span of 14 bases. CDR3 length equals 16 residues. The CDR3 bases are TGTGCCAGCAGTTTATCGAGTCCGGGGTTCGACTATGGCTACACCTTC. Amino acid sequence: CASSLSSPGFDYGYTF.

The chain uses TRBV9 and TRBJ1-1, with 8 bases matching TRBD1. The CDR3 runs to 16 residues. After removal of 3 bases from V and 6 bases from J, the junction contained 13 bases not matched to a gene. Germline assignment: CDR1 SGDLS and CDR2 YYNGEE. CDR3 sequence: CASSEGQGRRKAEAFF. The CDR3 DNA reads as TGTGCCAGCAGCGAAGGACAGGGTAGGCGGAAGGCTGAAGCTTTCTTT.

This clone came up a few times. The chain recombines TRBV7-6 with TRBJ2-3, with 7 bases aligning to TRBD2. This CDR3 has 15 residues. V gave up 3 bases and J gave up 2 bases; unmatched junction bases: 5. CDR1 is SGHVS and CDR2 is FNYEAQ in the germline V gene. The CDR3 loop is CASSLASGLTDTQYF. The CDR3 coding sequence is TGTGCCAGCAGCTTGGCTAGCGGTCTCACAGATACGCAGTATTTT.